Below are 10 T cell receptor beta chains sequenced from a single sample in a study of blood T cell repertoires in COVID-19. The table came from immunoSEQ multiplex PCR; TCRdb's copy has only in-frame clones and leaves some out. Among fewer than 200,000 clones listed, under 85% were seen once. The sequencing sample was made of peripheral blood. The receptors here all came from a woman in her 70s with COVID-19, enrolled during active disease.

The V gene is TRBV5-4, the J gene TRBJ1-2; 8 bases align to TRBD1. CDR3 size: 14 residues. The V segment lost 4 bases and the J segment 1 base; nucleotides outside the gene matches: 3. CDR1 is SGHNT and CDR2 is YYREEE in the germline V gene (reference sequence). The CDR3 loop reads CASSVTGDNYGYTF. Here the CDR3 DNA reads TGTGCCAGCAGCGTGACAGGGGATAACTATGGCTACACCTTC. The whole variable domain, filled in from reference TRBV5-4 and TRBJ1-2, reads ETGVTQSPTHLIKTRGQQVTLRCSSQSGHNTVSWYQQALGQGPQFIFQYYREEENGRGNFPPRFSGLQFPNYSSELNVNALELDDSALYLCASSVTGDNYGYTFGSGTRLTVV.

Comments on this clone: The identical CDR3 is also encoded by other nucleotide sequences in the sample. This chain links TRBV4-3 with TRBJ2-1, with unresolved D. There are 15 residues in the CDR3. Trimming shortened V by 0 bases and J by 0 bases, and 6 bases separated the two germline ends. In germline, CDR1 is LGHNA, CDR2 YSLEER. DNA for the CDR3: TGCGCCAGCAGCCAAGACTACAGCTCCTACAATGAGCAGTTCTTC. Protein sequence: CASSQDYSSYNEQFF.

V gene TRBV3-1 (or the pseudogene TRBV3-2) combines with J gene TRBJ2-5, with D perhaps TRBD2 (7 bases). The CDR3 runs 16 residues. Germline values: CDR1 LGHDT, CDR2 YNNKEL (reference sequence). V was clipped by 4 bases and J by 4 bases, with 19 bases between them. The CDR3 region is CASSPYGGGAVETQYF. Written as DNA, the CDR3 is TGTGCCAGCAGCCCATACGGCGGGGGCGCGGTAGAGACCCAGTACTTC.

V and J are TRBV4-1 and TRBJ2-1, with 9 nucleotides matching TRBD2. The CDR3 covers 19 residues. V gave up 4 bases and J gave up 2 bases; unmatched junction bases: 15. Germline V gene data show CDR1 as MGHRA and CDR2 as YSYEKL. The CDR3 protein is CASSPTGIAGDLTYNEQFF. DNA for the CDR3: TGCGCCAGCAGCCCGACTGGGATAGCGGGGGATTTGACCTACAATGAGCAGTTCTTC.

This chain joins TRBV13 and TRBJ2-3, with D tentatively TRBD1 (5 bases). This CDR3 is 15 amino acids long. Trimming removed 0 bases at V and 3 bases at J, with 10 bases between. From germline, CDR1 is PRHDT and CDR2 FYEKMQ (reference sequence). CDR3 sequence: CASSLGRVGTDTQYF. The CDR3 DNA reads TGTGCCAGCAGCTTAGGCAGGGTCGGGACAGATACGCAGTATTTT.

This chain's CDR3 is CASSLQRTSGSYEQYF. The DNA for the CDR3 is TGTGCCAGCAGCCTTCAACGGACTAGCGGGAGCTACGAGCAGTACTTC. The chain couples TRBV7-9 to TRBJ2-7, with 13 bases matching TRBD2. Germline V CDR1 and CDR2: SEHNR, FQNEAQ (reference sequence). J was trimmed by 3 bases and V by 5 bases; bases with no gene match: 7. The CDR3 spans 16 residues.

The chain recombines TRBV6-5 with TRBJ1-2; weak D call: TRBD1 (5 bases). The germline gives CDR1 MNHEY, CDR2 SVGAGI. V was shortened by 10 bases and J by 10 bases, with 19 bases between the two germline ends. This CDR3 spans 12 amino acids. As DNA, the CDR3 is TGTGCCACCCTCGACCTTCACAGGTTCTACACCTTC. It is translated as CATLDLHRFYTF.

The chain employs TRBV6-5 and TRBJ2-7; 9 nucleotides align to TRBD1. With V trimmed by 1 base and J by 7 bases, 11 bases remained unmatched. The CDR3 has 16 amino acids. Per germline, CDR1 MNHEY and CDR2 SVGAGI. This CDR3 reads CASSYYRGRVLREQYF. The CDR3 nucleotides read TGTGCCAGCAGTTACTACAGGGGGCGAGTCTTGCGAGAGCAGTACTTC.

CDR3 residues: CASGLKAGDEQYF. In DNA, the CDR3 is TGTGCTAGTGGTTTGAAGGCAGGGGACGAGCAGTACTTC. The genes are TRBV12-5 and TRBJ2-7; TRBD1 is a possible D gene (6 bases). The CDR3 is 13 amino acids. Germline CDR1 and CDR2: LGHNT and FRNRAP. The V gene lost 2 bases and the J gene lost 5 bases, with 10 bases spanning the gap.

The CDR3 sequence is CASIQGLTSGTGELFF. DNA for the CDR3: TGTGCCAGTATACAGGGCTTGACTAGCGGTACCGGGGAGCTGTTTTTT. V is TRBV19 and J is TRBJ2-2; 9 bases match TRBD2. V was pared by 7 bases and J by 5 bases, with 11 bases of the junction left unmatched. The CDR3 has 16 residues. Germline V lookup: CDR1 LNHDA, CDR2 SQIVND (reference sequence). The entire variable domain, with the rest obtained from reference TRBV19 and TRBJ2-2, is as follows: DGGITQSPKYLFRKEGQNVTLSCEQNLNHDAMYWYRQDPGQGLRLIYYSQIVNDFQKGDIAEGYSVSREKKESFPLTVTSAQKNPTAFYLCASIQGLTSGTGELFFGEGSRLTVL.